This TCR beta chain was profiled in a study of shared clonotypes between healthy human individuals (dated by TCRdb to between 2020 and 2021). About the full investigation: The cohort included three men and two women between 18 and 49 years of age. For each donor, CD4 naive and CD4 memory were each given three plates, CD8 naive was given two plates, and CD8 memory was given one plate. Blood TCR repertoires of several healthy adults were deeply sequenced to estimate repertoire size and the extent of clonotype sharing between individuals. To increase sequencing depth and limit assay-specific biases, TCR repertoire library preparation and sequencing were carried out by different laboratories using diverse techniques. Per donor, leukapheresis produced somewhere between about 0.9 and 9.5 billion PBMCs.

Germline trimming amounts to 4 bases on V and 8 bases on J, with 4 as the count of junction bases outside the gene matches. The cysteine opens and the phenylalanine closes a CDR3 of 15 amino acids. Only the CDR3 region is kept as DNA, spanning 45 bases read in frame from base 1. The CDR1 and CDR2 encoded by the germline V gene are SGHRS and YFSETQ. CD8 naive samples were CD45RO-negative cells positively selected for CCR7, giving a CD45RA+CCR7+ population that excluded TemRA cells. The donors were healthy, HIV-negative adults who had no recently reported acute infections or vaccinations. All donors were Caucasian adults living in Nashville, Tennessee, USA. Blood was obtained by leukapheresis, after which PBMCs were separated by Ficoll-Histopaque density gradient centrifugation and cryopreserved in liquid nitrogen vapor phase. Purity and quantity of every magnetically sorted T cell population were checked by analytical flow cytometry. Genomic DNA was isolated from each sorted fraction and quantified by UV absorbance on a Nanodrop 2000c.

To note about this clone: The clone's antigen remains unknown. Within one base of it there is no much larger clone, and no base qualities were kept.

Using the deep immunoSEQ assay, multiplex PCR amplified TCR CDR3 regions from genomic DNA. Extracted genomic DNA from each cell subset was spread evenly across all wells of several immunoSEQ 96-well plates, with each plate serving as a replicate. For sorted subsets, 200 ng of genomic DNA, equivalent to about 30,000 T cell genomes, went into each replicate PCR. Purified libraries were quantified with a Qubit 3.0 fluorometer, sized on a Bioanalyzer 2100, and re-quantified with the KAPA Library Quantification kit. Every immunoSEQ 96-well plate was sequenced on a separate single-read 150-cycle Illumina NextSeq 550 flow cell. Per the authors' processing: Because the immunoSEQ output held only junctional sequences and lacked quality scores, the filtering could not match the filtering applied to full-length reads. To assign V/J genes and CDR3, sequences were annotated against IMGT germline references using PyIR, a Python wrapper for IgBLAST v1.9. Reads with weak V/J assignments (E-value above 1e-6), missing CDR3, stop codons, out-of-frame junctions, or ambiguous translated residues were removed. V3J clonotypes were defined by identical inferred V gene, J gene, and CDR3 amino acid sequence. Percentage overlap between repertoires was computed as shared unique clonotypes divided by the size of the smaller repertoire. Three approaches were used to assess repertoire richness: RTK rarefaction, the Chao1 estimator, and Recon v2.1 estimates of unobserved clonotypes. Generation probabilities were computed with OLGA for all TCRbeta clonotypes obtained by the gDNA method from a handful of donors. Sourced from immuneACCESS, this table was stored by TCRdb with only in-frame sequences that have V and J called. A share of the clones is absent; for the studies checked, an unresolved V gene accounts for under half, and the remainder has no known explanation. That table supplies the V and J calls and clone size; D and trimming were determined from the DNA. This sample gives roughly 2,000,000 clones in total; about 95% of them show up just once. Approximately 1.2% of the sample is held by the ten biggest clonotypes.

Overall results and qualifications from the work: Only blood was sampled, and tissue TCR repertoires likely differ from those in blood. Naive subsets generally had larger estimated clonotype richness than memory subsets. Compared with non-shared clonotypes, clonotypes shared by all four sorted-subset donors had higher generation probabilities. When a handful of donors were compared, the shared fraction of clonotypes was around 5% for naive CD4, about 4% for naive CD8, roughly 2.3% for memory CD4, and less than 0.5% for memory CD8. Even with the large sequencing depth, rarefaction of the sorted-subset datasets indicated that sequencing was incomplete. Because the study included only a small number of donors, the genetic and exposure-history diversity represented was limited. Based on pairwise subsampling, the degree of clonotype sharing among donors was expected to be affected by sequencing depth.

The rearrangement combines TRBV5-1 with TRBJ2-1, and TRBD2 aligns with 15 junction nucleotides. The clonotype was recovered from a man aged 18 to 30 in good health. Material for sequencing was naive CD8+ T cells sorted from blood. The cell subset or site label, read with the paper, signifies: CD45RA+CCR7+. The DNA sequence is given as TGCGCCAGCAGCCCGGGGACTAGCGGGGGGCATGAGCAGTTCTTC. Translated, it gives CASSPGTSGGHEQFF.